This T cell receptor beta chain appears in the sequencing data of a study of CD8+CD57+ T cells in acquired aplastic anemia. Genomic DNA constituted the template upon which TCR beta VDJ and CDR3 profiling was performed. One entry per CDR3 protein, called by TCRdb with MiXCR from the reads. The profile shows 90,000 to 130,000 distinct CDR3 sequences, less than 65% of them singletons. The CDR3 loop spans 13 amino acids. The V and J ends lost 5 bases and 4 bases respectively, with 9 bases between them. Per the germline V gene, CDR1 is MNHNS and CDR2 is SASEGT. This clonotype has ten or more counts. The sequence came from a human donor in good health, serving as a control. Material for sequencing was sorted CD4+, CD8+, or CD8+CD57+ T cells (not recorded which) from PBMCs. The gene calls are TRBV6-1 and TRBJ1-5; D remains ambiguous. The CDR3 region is CASSTLDNQPQHF. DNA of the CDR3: TGTGCCAGCAGTACGTTAGATAATCAGCCCCAGCATTTT.